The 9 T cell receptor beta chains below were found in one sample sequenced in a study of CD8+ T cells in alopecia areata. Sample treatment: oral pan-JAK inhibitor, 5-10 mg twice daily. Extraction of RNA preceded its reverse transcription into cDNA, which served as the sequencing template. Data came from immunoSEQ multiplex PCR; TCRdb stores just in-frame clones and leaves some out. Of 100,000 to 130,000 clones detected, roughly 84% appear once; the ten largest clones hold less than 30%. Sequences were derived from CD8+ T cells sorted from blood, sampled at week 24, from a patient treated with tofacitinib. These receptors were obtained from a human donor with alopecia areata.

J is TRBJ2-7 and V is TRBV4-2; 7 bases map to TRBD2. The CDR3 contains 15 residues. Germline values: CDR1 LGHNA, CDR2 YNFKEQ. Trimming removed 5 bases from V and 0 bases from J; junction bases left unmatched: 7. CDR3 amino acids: CASSSHGGSSYEQYF. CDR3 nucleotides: TGTGCCAGCAGCTCTCACGGGGGGAGCTCCTACGAGCAGTACTTC.

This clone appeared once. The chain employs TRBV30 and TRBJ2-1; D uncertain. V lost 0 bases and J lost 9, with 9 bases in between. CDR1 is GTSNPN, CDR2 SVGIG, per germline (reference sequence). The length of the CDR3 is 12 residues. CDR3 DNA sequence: TGTGCCTGGAGTGTATCGGCGACTGAGCAGTTCTTC. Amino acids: CAWSVSATEQFF.

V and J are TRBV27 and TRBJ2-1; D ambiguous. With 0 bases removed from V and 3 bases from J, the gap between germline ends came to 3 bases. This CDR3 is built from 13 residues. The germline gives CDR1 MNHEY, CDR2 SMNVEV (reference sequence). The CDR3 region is CASSLSDYNEQFF. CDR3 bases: TGTGCCAGCAGTTTATCGGACTACAATGAGCAGTTCTTC.

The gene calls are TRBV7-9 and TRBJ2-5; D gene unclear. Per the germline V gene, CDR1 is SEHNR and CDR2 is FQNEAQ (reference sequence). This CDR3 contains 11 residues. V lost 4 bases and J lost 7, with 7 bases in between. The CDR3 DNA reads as TGTGCCAGCAGCTGGACCGCGACCCAGTACTTC. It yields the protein CASSWTATQYF.

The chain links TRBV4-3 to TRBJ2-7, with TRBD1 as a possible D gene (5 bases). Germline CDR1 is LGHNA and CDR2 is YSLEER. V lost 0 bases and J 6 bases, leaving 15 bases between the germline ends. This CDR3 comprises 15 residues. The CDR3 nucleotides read TGCGCCAGCAGCCAAGATCCAGGGCTTCTGGGCGAGCAGTACTTC. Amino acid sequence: CASSQDPGLLGEQYF.

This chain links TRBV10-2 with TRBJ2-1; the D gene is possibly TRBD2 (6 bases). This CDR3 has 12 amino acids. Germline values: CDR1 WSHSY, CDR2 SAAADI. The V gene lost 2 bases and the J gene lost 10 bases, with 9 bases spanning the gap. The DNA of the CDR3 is TGCGCCAGCAGTGAGGGACTACTCGAGCAGTTCTTC. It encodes CASSEGLLEQFF.

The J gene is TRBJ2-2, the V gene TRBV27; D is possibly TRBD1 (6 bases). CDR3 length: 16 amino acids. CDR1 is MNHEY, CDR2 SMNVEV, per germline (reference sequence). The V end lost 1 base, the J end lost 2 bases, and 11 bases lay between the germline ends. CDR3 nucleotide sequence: TGTGCCAGCAGTTTATACGGGACAACCAACACCGGGGAGCTGTTTTTT. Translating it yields CASSLYGTTNTGELFF.

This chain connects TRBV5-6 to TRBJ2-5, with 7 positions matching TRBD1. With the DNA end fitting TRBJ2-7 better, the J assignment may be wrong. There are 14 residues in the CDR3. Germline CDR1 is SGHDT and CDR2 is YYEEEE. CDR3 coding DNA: TGTGCCAGCAGGGGGACAGAATCCTCCTACGAGCAGTACTTC. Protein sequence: CASRGTESSYEQYF.

CDR3 DNA: TGTGCCAGCAGAAACGACAGGGGCGGCTACACCTTC. As protein: CASRNDRGGYTF. The chain employs TRBV6-4 and TRBJ1-2, with 8 bases lining up with TRBD1. V shed 6 bases, J shed 8 bases, and the junction held 5 bases outside the gene matches. The CDR3 has 12 amino acids. Germline CDR1 reads MRHNA; CDR2 reads SNTAGT.